The clone carrying this TCR beta chain was counted only a few times. The antigen is unknown. Trimming shortened V by 2 bases and J by 8 bases, and 12 bases separated the two germline ends. The CDR3 runs to 13 residues. Germline-derived CDR1 and CDR2 are SGHTA and FQGTGA. The sample belongs to a study of T-cell memory formation after mild COVID-19. Study-wide results and caveats: Later expanders leaned CD4+, whereas day 15 to 85 contracting clones were balanced CD4/CD8. Most CD4+ clones that shrank were in CM and EM, while CD8+ ones turned up in EMRA. A subset of responding clones appeared in pre-infection memory, suggesting cross-reactive memory joined.

TCRdb processed the 5' RACE reads anew with MiXCR; each CDR3 protein has one entry. This sample has 90,000 to 130,000 distinct CDR3 sequences; 15% to 20% occur once, and the top ten carry around 5.5%. Sequencing input: PBMCs or a T cell subset sorted from them (not recorded which). This chain connects TRBV7-3 to TRBJ1-2; D gene ambiguous. This TCR came from a man aged 18-30 years who had mild COVID-19 (a few samples of this study predate the infection). Cell type and time point are not known. The CDR3 DNA is TGTGCCAGCAGCTTACTAGGTCTTGCGGGCTACACCTTC. Protein product: CASSLLGLAGYTF.